The 7 T cell receptor beta chains in this list originate from one sample, sequenced in a study of cytomegalovirus exposure and HLA in healthy donors. Libraries were prepared by immunoSEQ multiplex PCR; TCRdb keeps only in-frame clonotypes and omits some of them. The data show some 160,000 clones, approximately 91% seen once. The source material was PBMCs. These receptors all stem from a man aged 18 to 30 in good health and CMV-seronegative.

The chain joins TRBV5-1 to TRBJ1-5; D possibly corresponds to TRBD1 (6 bases). Germline CDR1 reads SGHRS; CDR2 reads YFSETQ. This CDR3 has 13 amino acids. The V and J ends lost 1 base and 6 bases respectively, with 8 bases between them. CDR3 DNA: TGCGCCAGCAGCTTGAGGGGGAGTCAGCCCCAGCATTTT. Translating it yields CASSLRGSQPQHF.

V and J are TRBV29-1 and TRBJ2-3, with TRBD1 matching 10 bases. The CDR3 runs to 17 residues. The V segment lost 7 bases and the J segment 4 bases; nucleotides outside the gene matches: 17. CDR1 is SQVTM and CDR2 is ANQGSEA in the germline V gene. CDR3 protein: CSARQGAFSGSADTQYF. CDR3 coding DNA: TGCAGCGCCAGACAGGGGGCGTTTTCTGGGAGCGCAGATACGCAGTATTTT.

V usage is TRBV5-1 and J usage is TRBJ2-1, with 7 positions matching TRBD1. The germline V gene has CDR1 SGHRS and CDR2 YFSETQ. This CDR3 has 15 amino acids. The trim removed 1 base at V and 9 bases at J, leaving 10 bases unmatched. CDR3 DNA: TGCGCCAGCAGCTTGCTTAGGCAGGGGGACGGTGAGCAGTTCTTC. Translated, it gives CASSLLRQGDGEQFF.

The V and J genes are TRBV5-1 and TRBJ2-3; TRBD2 matches 7 bases. After removal of 0 bases from V and 3 bases from J, the junction contained 4 bases not matched to a gene. CDR3 length: 15 amino acids. Germline assignment: CDR1 SGHRS and CDR2 YFSETQ. The CDR3 coding sequence is TGCGCCAGCAGCTTGGGGGGCGGGAGAACAGATACGCAGTATTTT. Its translation is CASSLGGGRTDTQYF.

The chain uses TRBV28 and TRBJ1-2; D is possibly TRBD1 (6 bases). The CDR3 contains 12 residues. Germline CDR1 is MDHEN and CDR2 is SYDVKM. The V gene lost 5 bases and the J gene lost 7 bases, with 11 bases spanning the gap. CDR3 nucleotides: TGTGCCAGCAGTACAACAGGGTTTGGCTACACCTTC. Translated, it gives CASSTTGFGYTF.

This chain joins TRBV2 and TRBJ2-1; TRBD2 is a possible D gene (5 bases). The CDR3 is 15 amino acids. Between the trimmed V and J ends, which lost 1 base and 7 bases, there was a span of 14 bases. The V gene's germline CDR1 is SNHLY and CDR2 FYNNEI. The CDR3 DNA reads TGTGCCAGCAGTGAAGGGTGGGCGAGGGAAAATGAGCAGTTCTTC. Translation: CASSEGWARENEQFF.

The chain has TRBV28 and TRBJ1-6; TRBD1 matches 10 bases. Germline CDR1 and CDR2: MDHEN and SYDVKM. This CDR3 contains 12 residues. V was pared by 11 bases and J by 10 bases, with 5 bases of the junction left unmatched. The DNA for the CDR3 is TGTGCCCATTCGGGACAGGGGTCACCCCTCCACTTT. Translation: CAHSGQGSPLHF.